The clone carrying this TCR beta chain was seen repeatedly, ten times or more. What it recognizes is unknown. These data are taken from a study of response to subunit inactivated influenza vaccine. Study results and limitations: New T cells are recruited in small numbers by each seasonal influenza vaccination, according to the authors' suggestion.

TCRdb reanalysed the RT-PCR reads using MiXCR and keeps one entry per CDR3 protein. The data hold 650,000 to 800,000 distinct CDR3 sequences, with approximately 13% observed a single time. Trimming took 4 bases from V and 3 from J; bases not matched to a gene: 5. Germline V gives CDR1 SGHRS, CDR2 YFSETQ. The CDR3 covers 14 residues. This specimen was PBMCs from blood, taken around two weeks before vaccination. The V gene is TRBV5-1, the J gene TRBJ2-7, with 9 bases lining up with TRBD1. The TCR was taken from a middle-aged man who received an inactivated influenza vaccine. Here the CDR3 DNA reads TGCGCCAGCAGCAGGGGACAGGGACGCTACGAGCAGTACTTC. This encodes CASSRGQGRYEQYF.